This T cell receptor beta chain was found in a study of blood T cell repertoires in COVID-19. As originally analysed: Amplifying reference gene primers gave estimates of nucleated cell counts. Libraries were prepared by immunoSEQ multiplex PCR; TCRdb keeps only in-frame clonotypes and omits some of them. V, J and clone size are taken as reported in that table, and D and trimming were inferred from the DNA itself. Of over 250,000 clones listed, approximately 85% are singletons. V was trimmed by 0 bases and J by 3 bases, leaving 3 bases between them. In germline, CDR1 is LNHNV, CDR2 YYDKDF (reference sequence). The CDR3 length is 13 residues.

The TCR sequence derives from a man in his fifties or sixties with active or convalescent COVID-19. Material: peripheral blood. The rearrangement uses TRBV15 and TRBJ1-3; D gene ambiguous. CDR3 in amino acids: CATSRDLGNTIYF. The DNA of the CDR3 is TGTGCCACCAGCAGAGATCTTGGAAACACCATATATTTT. Combining the CDR3 with reference TRBV15 and TRBJ1-3 gives the whole variable domain DAMVIQNPRYQVTQFGKPVTLSCSQTLNHNVMYWYQQKSSQAPKLLFHYYDKDFNNEADTPDNFQSRRPNTSFCFLDIRSPGLGDTAMYLCATSRDLGNTIYFGEGSWLTVV.